Below are 20 T cell receptor beta chains sequenced from a single sample in a study of response to subunit inactivated influenza vaccine. TCRdb re-called the RT-PCR reads with MiXCR, one entry per CDR3 protein. Of about 500,000 distinct CDR3 sequences in the sample, approximately 15% are singletons; the top ten hold 3%. Source: CD4+ T cells sorted from PBMCs, taken roughly 24 months after vaccination. These receptors all come from a man aged 50-75 years who received an inactivated influenza vaccine.

This clonotype came up a few times. This chain links TRBV27 with TRBJ1-4; D may be TRBD1 (6 bases). Trimming stripped 3 bases from V and 5 bases from J, with 13 bases between. Germline CDR1 reads MNHEY; CDR2 reads SMNVEV (reference sequence). This CDR3 is 15 amino acids long. CDR3: CASSFRGSPNEKLFF. In nucleotides, the CDR3 is TGTGCCAGCAGTTTTAGGGGGAGCCCAAATGAAAAACTGTTTTTT.

The V call is TRBV3-1, the J call TRBJ2-1; 9 positions match TRBD2. The CDR3 sequence is 17 residues long. V was clipped by 1 base and J by 7 bases; unmatched bases: 11. Germline CDR1 and CDR2: LGHDT and YNNKEL (reference sequence). CDR3 DNA sequence: TGTGCCAGCAGCCAAGTTTGGTATAGCGGGAGAGATAATGAGCAGTTCTTC. Translation gives CASSQVWYSGRDNEQFF.

There are a few counts of this clonotype. This sequence joins TRBV7-2 and TRBJ2-2, with 14 bases that match TRBD2. This CDR3 comprises 17 residues. Per the germline V gene, CDR1 is SGHTA and CDR2 is FQGNSA. The junction had 9 bases not matched to a gene; V was cut back by 5 bases and J by 7 bases. Here the CDR3 reads CASSPPGLAGGVGELFF. The CDR3 nucleotides read TGTGCCAGCAGCCCTCCCGGACTAGCGGGAGGAGTCGGGGAGCTGTTTTTT.

The rearrangement uses TRBV4-3 and TRBJ1-1; D is ambiguous. Germline lookup yields CDR1 LGHNA and CDR2 YSLEER. The CDR3 runs to 14 residues. Deletions cut 0 bases from V and 5 bases from J, with 10 bases between. In DNA, the CDR3 is TGCGCCAGCAGCCAAGATTGGGGAGGTACTGAAGCTTTCTTT. This translates into CASSQDWGGTEAFF.

This clonotype was observed a handful of times. The chain employs TRBV5-6 and TRBJ1-5; possible D gene TRBD1, 6 bases. V was clipped by 2 bases and J by 7 bases, with 13 bases between them. Germline V lookup: CDR1 SGHDT, CDR2 YYEEEE. CDR3 length: 14 residues. The CDR3 spells CASSLQGSWQPQHF. The CDR3 DNA reads as TGTGCCAGCAGCTTACAGGGTTCGTGGCAGCCCCAGCATTTT.

This clonotype occurred a few times. The chain recombines TRBV24-1 with TRBJ2-3; D is perhaps TRBD1 or TRBD2 (5 bases each). The CDR3 loop spans 16 amino acids. Trimming took 4 bases from V and 9 from J, leaving 22 bases between them. The germline CDR1 and CDR2 sequences are KGHDR and SFDVKD. The CDR3 sequence: CATSDAGTAADETQYF. CDR3 sequence (DNA): TGTGCCACCAGTGACGCCGGGACGGCGGCGGATGAGACGCAGTATTTT.

This clonotype was detected only a few times. This chain uses TRBV6-6 with TRBJ2-7, with D perhaps assigned TRBD1 or TRBD2 (5 bases each). Germline CDR1 is MNHNY and CDR2 is SVGAGI (reference sequence). With 7 bases removed from V and 7 bases from J, the gap between germline ends came to 17 bases. This CDR3 comprises 13 residues. CDR3: CASTPSLGVEQYF. The CDR3 coding sequence is TGTGCCAGCACCCCGAGCTTGGGGGTTGAGCAGTACTTC.

The sample holds many counts of this clonotype. The DNA of the CDR3 is TGTGCCAGCAGCCAAGAGCTCCCCTACGAGCAGTACTTC. It encodes CASSQELPYEQYF. The chain recombines TRBV4-2 with TRBJ2-7; no definite D call. CDR1 and CDR2 (germline): LGHNA, YNFKEQ. The CDR3 spans 13 residues. Trimming shortened V by 0 bases and J by 2 bases, and 5 bases separated the two germline ends.

This clonotype was picked up a small number of times. The chain recombines TRBV20-1 with TRBJ2-1; 9 positions agree with TRBD1. Germline-derived CDR1 and CDR2 are DFQATT and SNEGSKA (reference sequence). V dropped 2 bases and J dropped 3; count of bases not matched to a gene: 5. The CDR3 is 15 amino acids. CDR3 sequence reads: CSARPTGGDYNEQFF. The CDR3 DNA follows: TGCAGTGCTAGACCGACAGGGGGTGACTACAATGAGCAGTTCTTC.

There are many counts of this clonotype. The chain couples TRBV12-3 or TRBV12-4 to TRBJ2-3; the match to TRBD1 covers 7 bases. Trimming removed 5 bases from V and 2 bases from J; junction bases left unmatched: 10. The CDR3 has 16 residues. As DNA, the CDR3 is TGTGCCAGCAGTAACCCACCGGGACAGATCACAGATACGCAGTATTTT. This encodes CASSNPPGQITDTQYF.

This clonotype was counted only a few times. J is TRBJ2-1 and V is TRBV10-3; TRBD1 is a possible D gene (6 bases). Germline V gene data show CDR1 as ENHRY and CDR2 as SYGVKD. The CDR3 has 16 amino acids. V was trimmed by 2 bases and J by 2 bases, leaving 13 bases between them. CDR3 bases: TGTGCCATCAGTGAGGAAGGACAGAGAGCCTACAATGAGCAGTTCTTC. The encoded protein is CAISEEGQRAYNEQFF.

The rearrangement uses TRBV20-1 and TRBJ2-1, with 9 bases lining up with TRBD2. The CDR3 has 13 amino acids. V shed 4 bases and J 9 bases; nucleotides not matched to a gene: 7. The V gene's germline CDR1 is DFQATT and CDR2 SNEGSKA (reference sequence). The CDR3 DNA sequence: TGCAGTGCTATACGCGGGAGGGCCGCTGAGCAGTTCTTC. Amino acid sequence: CSAIRGRAAEQFF.

This chain links TRBV27 with TRBJ2-5; 16 nucleotides align to TRBD2. This CDR3 comprises 18 residues. The germline V gene has CDR1 MNHEY and CDR2 SMNVEV (reference sequence). The junction had 4 bases not matched to a gene; V was cut back by 0 bases and J by 3 bases. In nucleotides, the CDR3 is TGTGCCAGCAGTTTATCCGGGACTAGCGGGAGGGCCGAAGAGACCCAGTACTTC. The encoded protein is CASSLSGTSGRAEETQYF.

The chain uses TRBV7-9 and TRBJ1-2, with a possible D match to TRBD1 (5 bases). Between the trimmed V and J ends, which lost 5 bases and 8 bases, there was a span of 24 bases. The length of the CDR3 is 16 residues. The germline V gene has CDR1 SEHNR and CDR2 FQNEAQ (reference sequence). The CDR3 DNA reads TGTGCCAGCAGCCCGCACGGAGGGGATCGGAGGGGAGGCTACACCTTC. Translated: CASSPHGGDRRGGYTF. The whole variable domain, remainder taken from reference TRBV7-9 and TRBJ1-2, is DTGVSQNPRHKITKRGQNVTFRCDPISEHNRLYWYRQTLGQGPEFLTYFQNEAQLEKSRLLSDRFSAERPKGSFSTLEIQRTEQGDSAMYLCASSPHGGDRRGGYTFGSGTRLTVV.

This clonotype was seen repeatedly, ten times or more. J is TRBJ2-2 and V is TRBV2; TRBD1 agrees at 8 bases. The junction had 4 bases not matched to a gene; V was cut back by 6 bases and J by 1 base. The CDR3 covers 15 residues. Germline V gene lookup returns CDR1 SNHLY and CDR2 FYNNEI. The CDR3 reads CASRIGQGNTGELFF. The CDR3 nucleotides read TGTGCCAGCAGAATCGGACAGGGGAACACCGGGGAGCTGTTTTTT. The whole variable domain, filled in from reference TRBV2 and TRBJ2-2, reads EPEVTQTPSHQVTQMGQEVILRCVPISNHLYFYWYRQILGQKVEFLVSFYNNEISEKSEIFDDQFSVERPDGSNFTLKIRSTKLEDSAMYFCASRIGQGNTGELFFGEGSRLTVL.

The chain joins TRBV12-3 or TRBV12-4 to TRBJ2-1; TRBD2 matches at 7 bases. The CDR3 sequence is 15 residues long. After removal of 8 bases from V and 10 bases from J, the junction contained 17 bases not matched to a gene. The CDR3 here is CASALGLAGVREQFF. CDR3 bases: TGTGCCAGCGCCCTTGGTCTGGCGGGAGTTCGGGAGCAGTTCTTC.

This clonotype was counted a few times. The chain couples TRBV15 to TRBJ1-2, with D uncertain. V shed 0 bases and J shed 8 bases, with 7 bases lying between them. Germline V gene sequence: CDR1 LNHNV, CDR2 YYDKDF (reference sequence). This CDR3 region has 12 residues. In DNA, the CDR3 is TGTGCCACCAGCAGAGATCTGGTGGGCTACACCTTC. Amino acid sequence: CATSRDLVGYTF.

This clonotype was picked up a small number of times. The chain couples TRBV29-1 to TRBJ2-3, with TRBD2 matching 8 bases. The CDR3 is 15 residues long. CDR1 is SQVTM and CDR2 is ANQGSEA in the germline V gene. Trimming took 3 bases from V and 2 from J; bases not matched to a gene: 7. The CDR3 reads CSVDFGGRPTDTQYF. DNA for the CDR3: TGCAGCGTTGACTTCGGCGGGAGGCCCACAGATACGCAGTATTTT.

This clonotype has more than one count but fewer than ten. V is TRBV29-1 and J is TRBJ2-5; D might be TRBD1 (5 bases). This CDR3 is 14 amino acids long. V lost 8 bases and J lost 4, with 20 bases in between. Germline V lookup: CDR1 SQVTM, CDR2 ANQGSEA. The DNA of the CDR3 is TGCAGCCTAGGGGCTAGAGCTATGGGAGAGACCCAGTACTTC. This translates into CSLGARAMGETQYF.

The chain carries TRBV28 and TRBJ1-4; a possible D gene is TRBD1 (6 bases). In germline, CDR1 is MDHEN, CDR2 SYDVKM. Trimming shortened V by 5 bases and J by 6 bases, and 16 bases separated the two germline ends. The CDR3 is 15 residues long. CDR3 nucleotides: TGTGCCAGCAGTACTCGCCGGGACACCCATGAAAAACTGTTTTTT. It yields the protein CASSTRRDTHEKLFF.